These T cell receptor beta chains were read from a single sample in a study of T cell repertoires in cytomegalovirus infection. MiXCR was run by TCRdb on the reads, yielding one entry per CDR3 protein. The data contain more than 250,000 distinct CDR3 sequences, approximately 15% of them seen just once; the ten biggest clones take up about 8.7%. The sample consisted of PBMCs. The receptors stem from a human donor in good health (CMV status not recorded). Some clones in this sample may be carry-over from other donors' samples. Each CDR3 is given with its conserved first and last residue. Fields, in order: V gene, D gene, clone size, J gene, CDR3 DNA, CDR3 protein. A D gene is named only where the DNA matches it firmly. Expanded clones get a size class; other rows say once, few or many, or leave the size out.

v_call: TRBV7-8; d_call: TRBD2; clone_size: many; j_call: TRBJ2-1; cdr3_nt: TGTGCCAGCAGCTCCCGAGCGGGATCCCAAAGCTCCTACAATGAGCAGTTCTTC; cdr3_aa: CASSSRAGSQSSYNEQFF
v_call: TRBV5-1; d_call: TRBD2; clone_size: NA; j_call: TRBJ2-1; cdr3_nt: TGCGCCAGCAGCTATGATGTAGCGGGGGGGCGTAATGAGCAGTTCTTC; cdr3_aa: CASSYDVAGGRNEQFF
v_call: TRBV20-1; d_call: NA; clone_size: few; j_call: TRBJ1-2; cdr3_nt: TGCAGTGCTAGAGCGGCCTATGGCTACACCTTC; cdr3_aa: CSARAAYGYTF
v_call: TRBV7-2; d_call: TRBD1; clone_size: many; j_call: TRBJ1-4; cdr3_nt: TGTGCCAGCAGCTTGGACAGGGGCGGTGAAAAACTGTTTTTT; cdr3_aa: CASSLDRGGEKLFF
v_call: TRBV7-9; d_call: NA; clone_size: few; j_call: TRBJ2-1; cdr3_nt: TGTGCCAGCAGCTTAGTTGTTCAGAATGAGCAGTTCTTC; cdr3_aa: CASSLVVQNEQFF
v_call: TRBV19; d_call: NA; clone_size: few; j_call: TRBJ2-7; cdr3_nt: TGTGCCAGTAGTCCGGACAGCCCACCGACTCTACTAGGGCAGTACTTC; cdr3_aa: CASSPDSPPTLLGQYF
v_call: TRBV19; d_call: NA; clone_size: many; j_call: TRBJ1-1; cdr3_nt: TGTGCCAGAACCACCCCCCGGGACACTGAAGCTTTCTTT; cdr3_aa: CARTTPRDTEAFF
v_call: TRBV4-3; d_call: TRBD1; clone_size: few; j_call: TRBJ2-1; cdr3_nt: TGCGCCAGCAGCCTCGGACAGGGGGCCTGGAATGAGCAGTTCTTC; cdr3_aa: CASSLGQGAWNEQFF
v_call: TRBV28; d_call: TRBD1; clone_size: few; j_call: TRBJ1-6; cdr3_nt: TGTGCCAGCAGTTTAGGGGACAGGGCCAATTCACCCCTCCACTTT; cdr3_aa: CASSLGDRANSPLHF
v_call: TRBV6-6; d_call: NA; clone_size: NA; j_call: TRBJ1-1; cdr3_nt: TGTGCTAGCAGCCGAGGGCGACAGAAGAACACTGAAGCTTTCTTT; cdr3_aa: CASSRGRQKNTEAFF
v_call: TRBV28; d_call: NA; clone_size: many; j_call: TRBJ2-5; cdr3_nt: TGTGCCAGCAGTTTTTGGGGGTCTAAACAAGAGACCCAGTACTTC; cdr3_aa: CASSFWGSKQETQYF
v_call: TRBV7-2; d_call: NA; clone_size: few; j_call: TRBJ2-3; cdr3_nt: TGTGCCAGCAGGGTGGATAGCTATCACACAGATACGCAGTATTTT; cdr3_aa: CASRVDSYHTDTQYF
v_call: TRBV6-6; d_call: NA; clone_size: NA; j_call: TRBJ2-7; cdr3_nt: TGTGCCAGCACAGGGTCGGGGGAGCAGTACTTC; cdr3_aa: CASTGSGEQYF
v_call: TRBV6-6; d_call: NA; clone_size: few; j_call: TRBJ2-7; cdr3_nt: TGTGCCAGCAGTGCCTGGTTGTACTACGAGCAGTACTTC; cdr3_aa: CASSAWLYYEQYF
v_call: TRBV7-2; d_call: NA; clone_size: many; j_call: TRBJ2-7; cdr3_nt: TGTGCCAGCAGCTTAGTTGCCAGCTACGAGCAGTACTTC; cdr3_aa: CASSLVASYEQYF